This TCR beta chain derives from a study of T cells in Graves' hyperthyroidism and ophthalmopathy. Researchers took RNA transcripts and amplified the TCR beta CDR3 regions from them. Carried out on the TCR CDR3, a first-round RT-PCR used the HTBI primer set. One entry per CDR3 protein, called by TCRdb with MiXCR from the multiplex PCR reads. This table holds about 560,000 distinct CDR3 sequences, 16% found once. J was trimmed by 5 bases and V by 10 bases; bases with no gene match: 9. This CDR3 is built from 14 residues. Germline loops: CDR1 WSHSY, CDR2 SAAADI. This clonotype has only a few counts. The V gene is TRBV10-2, the J gene TRBJ2-1, with 9 bases fitting TRBD2. The TCR originated in a woman between 18 and 29 years old with Graves' hyperthyroidism. Sample: blood. The CDR3 region has the DNA TGCGCCACCCGAATGACTAGCGGTAACAATGAGCAGTTCTTC. Translated: CATRMTSGNNEQFF.